This T cell receptor beta chain was retrieved from a study of early T cells in non-severe SARS-CoV-2 infection. Across the whole study: Chains from this unsorted whole-blood bulk RNA could not be paired.

Germline CDR1 is KGHDR and CDR2 is SFDVKD. The germline V and J ends were trimmed by 4 bases and 3 bases, with 10 bases remaining between them. The CDR3 consists of 14 residues. TCRdb ran MiXCR on the 5' RACE reads and lists one entry per CDR3 protein. The top ten clones hold 16% of a sample with about 45,000 distinct CDR3 sequences, approximately 12% of them seen once. Sequenced input: whole blood. This chain joins TRBV24-1 and TRBJ2-3; a weak D match, TRBD1 (6 bases). This receptor was identified in an adult who was a healthcare worker with PCR-confirmed SARS-CoV-2 infection or an uninfected control (not recorded which). CDR3 residues: CATSEAQGTDTQYF. The CDR3 nucleotides read TGTGCCACCAGTGAAGCACAGGGAACAGATACGCAGTATTTT.